This record looks at one TCR beta chain sequence and its context. Its antigen is as yet unknown. V was cut by 1 base and J by 7 bases, with 10 bases left in between. The CDR3 length is 13 residues. Germline CDR1 MNHEY, CDR2 SMNVEV (reference sequence). The table came from immunoSEQ multiplex PCR; TCRdb's copy has only in-frame clones and leaves some out. The sample records about 30,000 clones, 84% being singletons. Time point: pretreatment peripheral blood. It was locally advanced or metastatic urothelial carcinoma that patients had. Anywhere from 1 to 8 samples came from each patient, spanning pretreatment and on-treatment. This sample is part of a study of PD-L1 blockade in urothelial cancer. As for the study in general: About 90% of the 29 patients were males with bladder-origin urothelial cancer. Points from the study as a whole: Clonality of blood TCR below the median before treatment predicted better survival.

The sequencing here drew on PBMCs, taken around atezolizumab (anti-PD-L1) treatment. The receptor's source is a man aged 55 to 70 with urothelial cancer. This rearrangement joins TRBV27 to TRBJ1-1, with a possible D match to TRBD1 (6 bases). This CDR3 reads CASSLWTEGEAFF. In nucleotides, the CDR3 is TGTGCCAGCAGTTTATGGACAGAGGGTGAAGCTTTCTTT.